Below, one T cell receptor (beta chain) is given with its context. Generated by immunoSEQ multiplex PCR, the TCRdb table keeps only in-frame clones and is missing some. The sample lists about 150,000 clones, roughly 84% seen once, with 0.63% in the top ten. The sample comes from a study of blood T cell repertoires in COVID-19. Study at large: Sample material is recorded as cDNA or gDNA derived from T cells, B-cell-depleted T cells, or PBMCs.

The CDR3 sequence is 14 residues long. Germline CDR1 reads SQVTM; CDR2 reads ANQGSEA. Trimming removed 2 bases at V and 10 bases at J, with 17 bases between. The TCR originated in a man in his fifties or sixties with COVID-19, enrolled during active disease. The sequencing input was peripheral blood. This chain uses TRBV29-1 with TRBJ1-4; D may be TRBD1 (5 bases). The CDR3: CSVENAGSGGKLFF. As DNA, the CDR3 is TGCAGCGTTGAAAACGCAGGCTCCGGGGGAAAACTGTTTTTT. Drawing the rest from reference TRBV29-1 and TRBJ1-4, the complete variable domain is SAVISQKPSRDICQRGTSLTIQCQVDSQVTMMFWYRQQPGQSLTLIATANQGSEATYESGFVIDKFPISRPNLTFSTLTVSNMSPEDSSIYLCSVENAGSGGKLFFGSGTQLSVL.